This is a list of T cell receptor beta chains from one sample in a study of cytomegalovirus exposure and HLA in healthy donors. Profiling relied on immunoSEQ multiplex PCR, and the TCRdb table lists in-frame clones only, not all of them. The table has approximately 120,000 clones, about 85% seen once; the top ten hold 4%. Sequencing input: PBMCs. These TCRs come from a man younger than 30 in good health and CMV-seropositive. Each CDR3 is given with its conserved first and last residue.

v_gene	CDR3aa
TRBV6-5	CASSKGRVAYEQYF
TRBV4-3	CASSLDPGGTQYF
TRBV18	CASSRTDRDETQYF
TRBV9	CASSVNPFTYEQYF
TRBV19	CASSRTSGANPSTDTQYF
TRBV30	CAWGIAGGPYEQYF
TRBV7-2	CASSLGPSQETQYF
TRBV30	CAWSRVKHYGYTF
TRBV5-1	CASSTSRVVSHNEQFF
TRBV18	CASSQHLGGQETQYF
TRBV4-2	CASSQRGQGAGGFGGYTF
TRBV30	CAWSHGTANTGELFF
TRBV30	CAWKVWGGTEAFF
TRBV6-6	CASSTTGPNQPQHF
TRBV7-9	CASSLKEDAGSTDTQYF
TRBV4-1	CASSLGPTDTQYF
TRBV6-5	CASSYSGGGNNEKLFF
TRBV7-9	CASSGRPGWIQNYEQYF
TRBV4-2	CASSPAVGGFVETQYF
TRBV18	CASSPMSRNTGELFF
TRBV9	CASSVAPDRGNEQFF
TRBV7-2	CASSLVSGTSGGDTQYF
TRBV7-9	CASSSDREGGYTF
TRBV7-9	CSSSRLAGGNDEQFF
TRBV10-3	CAISESREAGTPTGELFF
TRBV6-1	CASSERQEPPPSLDGYTF
TRBV6-6	CASSSERTVREQYF
TRBV4-3	CASSQEQRGSYGYTF
TRBV9	CASSVLGTGSTDTQYF
TRBV19	CASGKGLSKLFF
TRBV2	CASSGIGLDKSSTDTQYF
TRBV5-4	CASSPGQELSGANVLTF
TRBV7-9	CASSMAGGYEQYF
TRBV6-5	CASSSPRVTDTQYF
TRBV14	CASSQFGGRGRDEQFF
TRBV5-1	CASSLGSGMNTEAFF
TRBV18	CASSPLGTAALEAFF